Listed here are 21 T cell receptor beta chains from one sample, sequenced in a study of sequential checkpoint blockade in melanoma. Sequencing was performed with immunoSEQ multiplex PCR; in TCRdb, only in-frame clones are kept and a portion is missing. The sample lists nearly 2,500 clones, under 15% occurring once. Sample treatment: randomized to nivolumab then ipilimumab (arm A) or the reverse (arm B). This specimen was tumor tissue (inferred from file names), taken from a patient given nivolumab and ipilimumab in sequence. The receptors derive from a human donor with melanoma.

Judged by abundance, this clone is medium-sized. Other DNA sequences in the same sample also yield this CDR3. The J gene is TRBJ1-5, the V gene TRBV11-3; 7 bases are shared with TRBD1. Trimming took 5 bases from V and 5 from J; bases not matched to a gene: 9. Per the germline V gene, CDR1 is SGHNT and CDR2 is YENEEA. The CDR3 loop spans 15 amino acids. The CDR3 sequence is CASSQVGQRDQPQHF. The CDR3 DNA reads TGTGCCAGCAGCCAAGTGGGACAGCGGGATCAGCCCCAGCATTTT.

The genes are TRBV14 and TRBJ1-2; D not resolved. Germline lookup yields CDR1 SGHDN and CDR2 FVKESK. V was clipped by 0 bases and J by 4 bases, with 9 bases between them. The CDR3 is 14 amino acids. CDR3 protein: CASSQDGGGYGYTF. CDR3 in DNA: TGTGCCAGCAGCCAAGATGGAGGCGGCTATGGCTACACCTTC.

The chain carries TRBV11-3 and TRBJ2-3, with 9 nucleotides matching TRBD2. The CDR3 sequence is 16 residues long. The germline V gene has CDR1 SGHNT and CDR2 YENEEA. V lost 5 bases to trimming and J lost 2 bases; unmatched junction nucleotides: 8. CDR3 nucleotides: TGTGCCAGCAGCCAAGGGCTAGCGGGGTTCACAGATACGCAGTATTTT. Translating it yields CASSQGLAGFTDTQYF.

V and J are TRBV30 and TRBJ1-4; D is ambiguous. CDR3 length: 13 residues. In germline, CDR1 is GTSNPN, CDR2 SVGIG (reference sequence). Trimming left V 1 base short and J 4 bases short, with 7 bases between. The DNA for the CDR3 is TGTGCCTGGAGTGACAGTTATAATGAAAAACTGTTTTTT. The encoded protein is CAWSDSYNEKLFF.

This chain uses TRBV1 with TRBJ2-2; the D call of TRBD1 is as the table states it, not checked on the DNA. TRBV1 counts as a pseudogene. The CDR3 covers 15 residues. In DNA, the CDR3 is TGCGCCAGCAGCCCCAACAGGGGGCGAGGCGGGGAGCTGTTTTTT. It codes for CASSPNRGRGGELFF.

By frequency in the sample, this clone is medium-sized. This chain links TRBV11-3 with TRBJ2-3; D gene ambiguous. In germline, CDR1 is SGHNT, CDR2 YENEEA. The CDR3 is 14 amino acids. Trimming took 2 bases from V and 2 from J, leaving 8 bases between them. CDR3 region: CASSLFLITDTQYF. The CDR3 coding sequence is TGTGCCAGCAGCTTATTCCTCATCACAGATACGCAGTATTTT.

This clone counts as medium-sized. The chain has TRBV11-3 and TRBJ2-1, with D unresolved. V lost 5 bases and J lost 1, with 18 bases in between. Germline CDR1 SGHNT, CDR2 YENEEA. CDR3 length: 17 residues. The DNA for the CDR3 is TGTGCCAGCAGCCCCCTGCACTCTGGGGTGTCCTACAATGAGCAGTTCTTC. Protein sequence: CASSPLHSGVSYNEQFF.

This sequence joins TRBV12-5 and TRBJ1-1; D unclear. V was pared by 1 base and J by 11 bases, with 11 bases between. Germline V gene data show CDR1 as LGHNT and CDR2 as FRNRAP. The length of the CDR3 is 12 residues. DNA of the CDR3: TGTGCTAGTGGTTTGGACAGTGGTTTCGCTTTCTTT. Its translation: CASGLDSGFAFF. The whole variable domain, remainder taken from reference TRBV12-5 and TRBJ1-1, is DARVTQTPRHKVTEMGQEVTMRCQPILGHNTVFWYRQTMMQGLELLAYFRNRAPLDDSGMPKDRFSAEMPDATLATLKIQPSEPRDSAVYFCASGLDSGFAFFGQGTRLTVV.

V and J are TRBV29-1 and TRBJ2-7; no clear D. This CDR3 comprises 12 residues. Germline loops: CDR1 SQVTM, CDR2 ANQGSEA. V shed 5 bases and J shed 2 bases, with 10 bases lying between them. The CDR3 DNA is TGCAGCGTTTGGCAGGAAACCTACGAGCAGTACTTC. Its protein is CSVWQETYEQYF.

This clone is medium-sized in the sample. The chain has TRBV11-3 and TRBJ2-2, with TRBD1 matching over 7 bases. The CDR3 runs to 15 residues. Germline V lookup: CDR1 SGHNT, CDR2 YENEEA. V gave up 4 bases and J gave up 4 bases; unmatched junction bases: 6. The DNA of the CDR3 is TGTGCCAGCAGCTCAGACAGGGTCGGCACCGGGGAGCTGTTTTTT. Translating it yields CASSSDRVGTGELFF. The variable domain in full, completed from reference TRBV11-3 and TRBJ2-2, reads EAGVVQSPRYKIIEKKQPVAFWCNPISGHNTLYWYLQNLGQGPELLIRYENEEAVDDSQLPKDRFSAERLKGVDSTLKIQPAELGDSAVYLCASSSDRVGTGELFFGEGSRLTVL.

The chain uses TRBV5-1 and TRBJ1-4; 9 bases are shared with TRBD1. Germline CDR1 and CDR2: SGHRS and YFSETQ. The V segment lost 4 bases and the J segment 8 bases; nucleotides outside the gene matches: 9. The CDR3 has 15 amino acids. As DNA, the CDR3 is TGCGCCAGCAGCCCTACAGGGGGCGGGGTGGAAAAACTGTTTTTT. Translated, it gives CASSPTGGGVEKLFF.

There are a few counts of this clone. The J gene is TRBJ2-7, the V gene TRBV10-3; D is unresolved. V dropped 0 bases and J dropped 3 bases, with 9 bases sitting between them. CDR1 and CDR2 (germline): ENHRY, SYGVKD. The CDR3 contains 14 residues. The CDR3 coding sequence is TGTGCCATCAGTGAGTCCTCACAATTCTACGAGCAGTACTTC. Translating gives CAISESSQFYEQYF.

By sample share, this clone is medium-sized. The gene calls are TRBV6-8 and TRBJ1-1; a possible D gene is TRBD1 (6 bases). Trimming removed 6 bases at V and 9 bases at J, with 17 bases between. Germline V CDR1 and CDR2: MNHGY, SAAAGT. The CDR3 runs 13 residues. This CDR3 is CASSAGRTAKAFF. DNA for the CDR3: TGTGCCAGCAGCGCGGGAAGGACAGCTAAAGCTTTCTTT.

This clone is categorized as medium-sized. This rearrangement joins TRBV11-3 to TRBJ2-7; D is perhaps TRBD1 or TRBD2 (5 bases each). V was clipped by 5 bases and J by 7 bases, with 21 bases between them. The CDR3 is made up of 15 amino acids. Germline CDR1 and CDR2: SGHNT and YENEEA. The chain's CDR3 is CASSRMGTGPKEQYF. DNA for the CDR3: TGTGCCAGCAGCCGGATGGGCACGGGGCCCAAGGAGCAGTACTTC.

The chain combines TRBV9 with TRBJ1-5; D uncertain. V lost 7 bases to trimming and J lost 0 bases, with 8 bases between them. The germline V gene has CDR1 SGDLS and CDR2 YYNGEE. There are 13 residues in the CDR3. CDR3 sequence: CASGGDSNQPQHF. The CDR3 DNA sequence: TGTGCCAGCGGCGGGGATAGCAATCAGCCCCAGCATTTT.

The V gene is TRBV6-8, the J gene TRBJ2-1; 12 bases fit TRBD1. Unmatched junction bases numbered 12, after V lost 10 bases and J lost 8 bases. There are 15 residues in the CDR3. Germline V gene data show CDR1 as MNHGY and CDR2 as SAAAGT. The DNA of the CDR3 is TGTGCCATCAGGTCCGGGACAGGGGGCCGATATGAGCAGTTCTTC. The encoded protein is CAIRSGTGGRYEQFF.

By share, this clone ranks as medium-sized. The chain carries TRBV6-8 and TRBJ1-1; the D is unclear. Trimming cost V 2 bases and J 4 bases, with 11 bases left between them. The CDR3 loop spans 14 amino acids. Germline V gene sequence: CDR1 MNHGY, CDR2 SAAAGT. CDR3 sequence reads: CASSYEFRATEAFF. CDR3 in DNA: TGTGCCAGCAGTTACGAGTTTAGGGCCACTGAAGCTTTCTTT.

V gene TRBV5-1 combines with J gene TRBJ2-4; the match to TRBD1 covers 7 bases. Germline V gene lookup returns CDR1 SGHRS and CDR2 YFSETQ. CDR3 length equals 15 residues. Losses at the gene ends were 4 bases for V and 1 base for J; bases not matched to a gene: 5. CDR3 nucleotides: TGCGCCAGCAGCCCAATGGACAGGGCCAAAAACATTCAGTACTTC. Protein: CASSPMDRAKNIQYF.

CDR3 bases: TGTGCCAGCAGCCAAGCCCTTGAGGGACCAAACTCCTACAATGAGCAGTTCTTC. Translating it yields CASSQALEGPNSYNEQFF. This chain connects TRBV14 to TRBJ2-1; the D gene could be TRBD1 or TRBD2 (5 bases each). Per germline, CDR1 SGHDN and CDR2 FVKESK. The CDR3 extends over 18 amino acids. V gave up 1 base and J gave up 0 bases, with 16 bases separating them.

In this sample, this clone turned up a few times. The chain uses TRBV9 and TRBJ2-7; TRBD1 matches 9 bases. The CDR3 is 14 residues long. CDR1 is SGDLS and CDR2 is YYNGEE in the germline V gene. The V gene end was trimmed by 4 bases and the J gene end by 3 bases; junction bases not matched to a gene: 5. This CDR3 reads CASSKTGGYYEQYF. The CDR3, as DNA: TGTGCCAGCAGCAAAACAGGGGGCTACTACGAGCAGTACTTC.

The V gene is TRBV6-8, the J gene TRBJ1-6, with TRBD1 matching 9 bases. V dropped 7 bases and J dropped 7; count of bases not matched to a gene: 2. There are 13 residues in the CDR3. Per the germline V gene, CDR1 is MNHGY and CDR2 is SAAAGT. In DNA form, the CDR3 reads TGTGCCAGCATCGACAGGGGGAATTCACCCCTCCACTTT. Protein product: CASIDRGNSPLHF.